A selection of T cell receptor beta chains follows, all from one sample in a study of blood T cell repertoires in COVID-19. The repertoire was sequenced with immunoSEQ multiplex PCR; TCRdb's copy has only in-frame clones and lacks some. In the table there are 200,000 to 250,000 clones, 65% to 90% of which are singletons. What was sequenced was PBMCs or T cells enriched from blood (not recorded which). The receptor set was obtained from a woman in her forties or fifties with acute COVID-19. Both conserved end residues are part of each CDR3. The order of the fields is J gene, clone size, D gene, V gene, CDR3 DNA, CDR3 protein. The D gene is left open where the match is weak. The listing skips clone size in some rows; elsewhere it reads once, few, many or a size class.

TRBJ1-5 - - TRBV15 TGTGCCACCAGCAGAGATTATACAGGGCCCCAGCCCCAGCATTTT CATSRDYTGPQPQHF
TRBJ1-2 - TRBD1 TRBV4-1 TGCGCCAGCAGCCAGGGACAGGCCCCCATGCAGATCTATGGCTACACCTTC CASSQGQAPMQIYGYTF
TRBJ1-2 - TRBD1 TRBV2 TGTGCCAGCAGGCTGGGACAGTCTAACTATGGCTACACCTTC CASRLGQSNYGYTF
TRBJ1-5 - TRBD1 TRBV2 TGTGCCAGCAGTGGGAGTCGGGACAGGAGTACTTCAGATCAGCCCCAGCATTTT CASSGSRDRSTSDQPQHF
TRBJ2-1 few - TRBV29-1 TGCAGCGTTGCTGCGGGACGGCGATATGAGCAGTTCTTC CSVAAGRRYEQFF
TRBJ1-1 - - TRBV6-2/TRBV6-3 TGTGCCAGCAGCCCCGGGGTCCGCTTGGAAGCTTTCTTT CASSPGVRLEAFF
TRBJ2-7 - TRBD2 TRBV4-1 TGCGCCAGCAGCCAAGGATCCAGCGGGACCGGCGGGGAGCAGTACTTC CASSQGSSGTGGEQYF
TRBJ1-5 - - TRBV28 TGTGCCAGCCACGTAGGGGGGGAAGAACAGCCCCAGCATTTT CASHVGGEEQPQHF
TRBJ2-3 - - TRBV4-1 TGCGCCAGCAGCGTCGCGGCGGGTTTGTCGTGGGCCGTTGTGTATTTT CASSVAAGLSWAVVYF
TRBJ2-2 few - TRBV4-2 TGTGCCAGCAGCCAAGCGGGACTCCCGGGCGCCGGGGAGCTGTTTTTT CASSQAGLPGAGELFF
TRBJ2-7 - TRBD2 TRBV6-5 TGTGCCAGCGATCCTCAGCGGGGGGTTTATAGCGAGCAGTACTTC CASDPQRGVYSEQYF
TRBJ1-1 - - TRBV18 TGTGCCAGCTCACCACTGGACAGTTGGGACACTGAAGCTTTCTTT CASSPLDSWDTEAFF
TRBJ2-6 few - TRBV5-1 TGCGCCAGCAGCTTGTCCCGGGATTCTGGGGCCAACGTCCTGACTTTC CASSLSRDSGANVLTF
TRBJ2-7 - TRBD1 TRBV29-1 TGCAGCGTTGAAGGGCAGGGGGTTTACGAGCAGTACTTC CSVEGQGVYEQYF
TRBJ1-1 few TRBD1 TRBV5-1 TGCGCCAGCAGCATCACCGGGACAGGGGTGACTGAAGCTTTCTTT CASSITGTGVTEAFF
TRBJ2-5 - TRBD1 TRBV28 TGTGCCAGCAGTTCAGGGGGCGAAATGCAAGAGACCCAGTACTTC CASSSGGEMQETQYF
TRBJ1-2 - - TRBV7-9 TGTGCCAGCAGCTTAGTCTCGGGGGACTATGGCTACACCTTC CASSLVSGDYGYTF
TRBJ2-1 - TRBD1 TRBV29-1 TGCAGCGTTGAAGATCTTCCCCCGGGACAGCACTACAATGAGCAGTTCTTC CSVEDLPPGQHYNEQFF
TRBJ2-7 - - TRBV5-1 TGCGCCAGCAGCCTAAGTGCTGTGACAGTTGCCTACGAGCAGTACTTC CASSLSAVTVAYEQYF
TRBJ2-7 - - TRBV4-3 TGCGCCAGCAGCCAAGGCAGGGGTCACACCTACGAGCAGTACTTC CASSQGRGHTYEQYF
TRBJ1-3 - TRBD1 TRBV9 TGTGCCAGCAGCCCACAGGGGGCTGATGGAAACACCATATATTTT CASSPQGADGNTIYF
TRBJ2-4 - - TRBV6-2/TRBV6-3 TGTGCCAGCAGTTCCGTCCCCCCCCAGGCCTACATTCAGTACTTC CASSSVPPQAYIQYF
TRBJ2-7 - TRBD2 TRBV5-4 TGTGCCAGCAGCTCGGGACTAGCGGGAGGTACCTACGAGCAGTACTTC CASSSGLAGGTYEQYF
TRBJ1-2 - - TRBV4-2 TGTGCCAGCAGCCAAGTTGGCACTAACTATGGCTACACCTTC CASSQVGTNYGYTF
TRBJ1-1 few - TRBV7-2 TGTGCCAGCAGCGCAACAGGAGGGGCAGGTACTGAAGCTTTCTTT CASSATGGAGTEAFF